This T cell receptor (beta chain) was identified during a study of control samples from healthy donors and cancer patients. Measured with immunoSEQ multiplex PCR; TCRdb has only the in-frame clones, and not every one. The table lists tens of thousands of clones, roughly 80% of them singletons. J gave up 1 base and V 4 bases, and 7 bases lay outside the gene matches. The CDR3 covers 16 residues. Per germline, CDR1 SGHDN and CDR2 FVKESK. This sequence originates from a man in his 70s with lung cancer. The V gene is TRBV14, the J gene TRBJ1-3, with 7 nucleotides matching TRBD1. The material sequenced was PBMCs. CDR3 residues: CASSRYMGQSGNTIYF. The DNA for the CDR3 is TGTGCCAGCAGCCGATACATGGGACAGTCTGGAAACACCATATATTTT.